This T cell receptor beta chain came from a study of human CD4 T cells and Enterobacteriaceae. General study findings and limits: Matching to same-donor CFSE-low cultures alone inferred ex vivo clonotype reactivity.

This CDR3 has 12 residues. V was trimmed by 2 bases and J by 9 bases, leaving 8 bases between them. Germline V gene sequence: CDR1 SGHTA, CDR2 FQGNSA. As regards this clone: Its antigen is undetermined.

Sorting took every CD4+ cell except CD45RA+CCR7+CD95- naive cells, reaching over 98% purity. Total CD4+ T cells and monocytes came from CD4/CD14 microbead positive selection. CD8+, CD14+, CD16+, CD56+, CD19+ and CD25-bright cells were excluded before sorting. Detection sensitivity for ex vivo total memory CD4+ was one cell in 200,000. TCRdb keeps only in-frame clones here, not all; method: immunoSEQ multiplex PCR. Of under 35,000 clones detected, approximately 82% appear once; the ten largest clones hold approximately 1.7%. The receptor comes from a human donor in good health. V gene TRBV7-2 combines with J gene TRBJ1-5; D is uncertain. The specimen was memory CD4+ T cells from blood. The CDR3 coding sequence is TGTGCCAGCAGCTTATCTCGCCGGCCCCAGCATTTT. This gives the protein CASSLSRRPQHF.